These 27 T cell receptor beta chains came from one sample sequenced in a study of identifying expanded T cells in peripheral blood. Repertoires were generated with immunoSEQ multiplex PCR, while TCRdb's copy carries only in-frame clones and drops some. The data show 70,000 or so clones, roughly 90% seen once. Sequenced input: blood. These TCRs come from a person between 18 and 69 years old in good health.

The chain links TRBV7-2 to TRBJ2-7; TRBD2 agrees at 13 bases. J was trimmed by 9 bases and V by 4 bases; bases with no gene match: 12. The CDR3 length is 16 residues. Germline V CDR1 and CDR2: SGHTA, FQGNSA. Here the CDR3 reads CASSSPTSGGVSWQYF. In DNA form, the CDR3 reads TGTGCCAGCAGCTCTCCCACTAGCGGGGGGGTATCGTGGCAGTACTTC.

The rearrangement uses TRBV7-9 and TRBJ2-5; D uncertain. V gave up 5 bases and J gave up 5 bases, with 15 bases separating them. The germline gives CDR1 SEHNR, CDR2 FQNEAQ (reference sequence). CDR3 length equals 14 residues. The CDR3 sequence is CASSTPAHWETQYF. The DNA for the CDR3 is TGTGCCAGCAGCACCCCGGCCCACTGGGAGACCCAGTACTTC.

The chain is built from TRBV7-8 and TRBJ1-1; D gene unclear. The germline V gene has CDR1 SGHVS and CDR2 FQNEAQ. Deletions cut 7 bases from V and 0 bases from J, with 15 bases between. CDR3 length equals 15 residues. In nucleotides, the CDR3 is TGTGCCAGCACCCTTGTAGGCCAGCTGAACACTGAAGCTTTCTTT. Translating gives CASTLVGQLNTEAFF.

The chain employs TRBV25-1 and TRBJ2-3; 12 bases fit TRBD2. Looked up from germline, CDR1 is MGHDK and CDR2 is SYGVNS. The CDR3 is 16 amino acids. Unmatched junction bases numbered 3, after V lost 2 bases and J lost 3 bases. CDR3 sequence reads: CASSETSGRMTDTQYF. CDR3 bases: TGTGCCAGCAGTGAAACTAGCGGGAGGATGACAGATACGCAGTATTTT.

This clone was picked up one time. The chain employs TRBV5-6 and TRBJ1-4; no reliable D call. Germline V lookup: CDR1 SGHDT, CDR2 YYEEEE. The V end lost 4 bases, the J end lost 3 bases, and 7 bases lay between the germline ends. The CDR3 sequence is 13 residues long. CDR3 sequence: CASSRSPNEKLFF. The DNA of the CDR3 is TGTGCCAGCAGCCGGTCCCCTAATGAAAAACTGTTTTTT.

The V call is TRBV19, the J call TRBJ2-1, with a tentative D call TRBD2 (5 bases). Germline V CDR1 and CDR2: LNHDA, SQIVND (reference sequence). The V gene lost 4 bases and the J gene lost 8 bases, with 15 bases spanning the gap. The CDR3 is made up of 14 amino acids. The CDR3 spells CASSSRGKVDEQFF. The CDR3 DNA reads as TGTGCCAGTAGTAGCCGGGGTAAGGTAGATGAGCAGTTCTTC.

V and J are TRBV4-3 and TRBJ1-3; D is ambiguous. The CDR3 spans 14 residues. Trimming removed 3 bases from V and 0 bases from J, with 6 bases in between. Germline CDR1 and CDR2: LGHNA and YSLEER. CDR3 residues: CASSHDTSGNTIYF. The CDR3 DNA reads TGCGCCAGCAGCCACGACACCTCTGGAAACACCATATATTTT.

The chain carries TRBV30 and TRBJ1-5; D is undetermined. The V end lost 2 bases, the J end lost 6 bases, and 8 bases lay between the germline ends. This CDR3 is built from 12 residues. Germline values: CDR1 GTSNPN, CDR2 SVGIG (reference sequence). The CDR3 loop is CAWSRGIQPQHF. The DNA for the CDR3 is TGTGCCTGGAGTCGGGGAATTCAGCCCCAGCATTTT.

This chain joins TRBV6-5 and TRBJ1-4; TRBD1 matches 7 bases. The germline gives CDR1 MNHEY, CDR2 SVGAGI. The CDR3 extends over 15 amino acids. V lost 3 bases to trimming and J lost 3 bases; unmatched junction nucleotides: 4. The CDR3 DNA reads TGTGCCAGCAGTTATCGCGGACAGGCTAATGAAAAACTGTTTTTT. Translated: CASSYRGQANEKLFF.

This chain connects TRBV7-2 to TRBJ2-3, with 8 bases identical to TRBD1. CDR3 length: 14 amino acids. Germline values: CDR1 SGHTA, CDR2 FQGNSA. With V trimmed by 0 bases and J by 6 bases, 2 bases remained unmatched. This CDR3 reads CASSLAQGADTQYF. CDR3 nucleotide sequence: TGTGCCAGCAGCTTAGCGCAGGGGGCGGATACGCAGTATTTT.

The V call is TRBV6-4, the J call TRBJ1-1; D is possibly TRBD1 (6 bases). This CDR3 has 12 amino acids. The germline V gene has CDR1 MRHNA and CDR2 SNTAGT. Trimming removed 7 bases from V and 0 bases from J, with 6 bases in between. The CDR3 DNA reads TGTGCCAGCAACAGGGTGAACACTGAAGCTTTCTTT. Translated, it gives CASNRVNTEAFF.

The CDR3 DNA reads as TGTGCCAGTAGTTCGTTAGCGGGGGGCCTTACCTACGAGCAGTACTTC. Residues: CASSSLAGGLTYEQYF. The rearrangement joins TRBV19 to TRBJ2-7, with 10 nucleotides matching TRBD2. The V and J ends lost 5 bases and 2 bases, in that order; junction bases with no gene match: 9. CDR3 length: 16 amino acids. Germline lookup yields CDR1 LNHDA and CDR2 SQIVND (reference sequence).

The chain combines TRBV11-2 with TRBJ1-4, with 9 bases that match TRBD1. CDR1 is SGHAT, CDR2 FQNNGV, per germline. The V gene end was trimmed by 4 bases and the J gene end by 7 bases; junction bases not matched to a gene: 7. This CDR3 comprises 15 residues. The CDR3 nucleotides read TGTGCCAGCAGCTCTGGACAGGGGATCGGTGAAAAACTGTTTTTT. Amino acids: CASSSGQGIGEKLFF.

The rearrangement uses TRBV27 and TRBJ2-7; D uncertain. With 2 bases removed from V and 7 bases from J, the gap between germline ends came to 12 bases. The germline V gene has CDR1 MNHEY and CDR2 SMNVEV (reference sequence). The CDR3 loop spans 13 amino acids. The CDR3 reads CASSLRLPWEQYF. The CDR3 nucleotides read TGTGCCAGCAGTTTACGACTCCCATGGGAGCAGTACTTC.

This rearrangement joins TRBV11-1 to TRBJ2-3; 9 bases map to TRBD2. Germline-derived CDR1 and CDR2 are SGHAT and FQDESV (reference sequence). The CDR3 has 16 residues. V lost 1 base, J lost 3 bases, and 5 bases stayed unmatched. The DNA of the CDR3 is TGTGCCAGCAGCTTAGTTGCTAGCGGGGCTACAGATACGCAGTATTTT. Translated: CASSLVASGATDTQYF.

The gene calls are TRBV19 and TRBJ1-1, with D perhaps matching TRBD1 (5 bases). The V end was cut by 8 bases, the J end by 8 bases, with 33 bases between. Looked up from germline, CDR1 is LNHDA and CDR2 is SQIVND (reference sequence). This CDR3 contains 18 residues. The CDR3 DNA reads as TGTGCCAGTCTACCCGGTGGACACCGACCGGGGTTGGACGGGGAAGCTTTCTTT. Translated, it gives CASLPGGHRPGLDGEAFF.

The gene calls are TRBV9 and TRBJ2-7, with D uncertain. This CDR3 has 13 amino acids. Per the germline V gene, CDR1 is SGDLS and CDR2 is YYNGEE. V was trimmed by 0 bases and J by 0 bases, leaving 4 bases between them. CDR3 residues: CASSVEPSYEQYF. The CDR3 nucleotides read TGTGCCAGCAGCGTAGAGCCCTCCTACGAGCAGTACTTC.

J is TRBJ2-5 and V is TRBV7-7, with D hard to call. Trimming stripped 1 base from V and 7 bases from J, with 16 bases between. Germline V gene lookup returns CDR1 SSHAT and CDR2 FNYEAQ (reference sequence). The CDR3 has 15 residues. Here the CDR3 DNA reads TGTGCCAGCAGCTTAGGCCTAGGCAGTTCTGGGACCCAGTACTTC. Translated, it gives CASSLGLGSSGTQYF.

The DNA for the CDR3 is TGTGCCAGCAGCATTAGCGTGCTCCTGGATACGCAGTATTTT. Protein product: CASSISVLLDTQYF. The rearrangement joins TRBV7-2 to TRBJ2-3; the D gene is possibly TRBD2 (5 bases). CDR3 length: 14 amino acids. Germline loops: CDR1 SGHTA, CDR2 FQGNSA. V was shortened by 5 bases and J by 6 bases, with 15 bases between the two germline ends.

The rearrangement links TRBV29-1 to TRBJ1-5; no firm D call. This CDR3 region has 13 residues. The germline V and J ends were trimmed by 6 bases and 4 bases, with 13 bases remaining between them. From germline, CDR1 is SQVTM and CDR2 ANQGSEA. This CDR3 is CSVASNLNQPQHF. The DNA of the CDR3 is TGCAGCGTAGCCTCAAATCTGAATCAGCCCCAGCATTTT.

The chain joins TRBV5-1 to TRBJ2-7; 8 bases are a match to TRBD1. With 4 bases clipped from V and 2 bases from J, the junction kept 8 bases outside the gene matches. Germline V CDR1 and CDR2: SGHRS, YFSETQ. This CDR3 is built from 15 residues. The CDR3 DNA is TGCGCCAGCAGCCCCCTCCAGGGGGCTGCCTACGAGCAGTACTTC. Amino acid sequence: CASSPLQGAAYEQYF.

This sequence joins TRBV6-6 and TRBJ1-1; unclear D gene. The CDR3 is made up of 15 amino acids. V was clipped by 0 bases and J by 6 bases, with 14 bases between them. Germline CDR1 reads MNHNY; CDR2 reads SVGAGI (reference sequence). CDR3 amino acids: CASSYSSQDYPEAFF. In DNA, the CDR3 is TGTGCCAGCAGTTACTCGAGCCAGGATTACCCTGAAGCTTTCTTT.

This chain uses TRBV11-2 with TRBJ1-1; no definite D call. With 5 bases removed from V and 2 bases from J, the gap between germline ends came to 9 bases. Germline V CDR1 and CDR2: SGHAT, FQNNGV. The CDR3 length is 13 residues. The DNA of the CDR3 is TGTGCCAGCAGCCCAGGAACCAACACTGAAGCTTTCTTT. Its translation is CASSPGTNTEAFF.

The chain is built from TRBV5-1 and TRBJ2-5, with 10 bases aligning to TRBD2. Germline trimming cut 4 bases from V and 3 bases from J; bases unmatched to any gene: 3. The CDR3 totals 14 residues. Germline CDR1 SGHRS, CDR2 YFSETQ. The CDR3 protein is CASSRLAGEETQYF. The CDR3 DNA follows: TGCGCCAGCAGCCGGCTAGCGGGAGAAGAGACCCAGTACTTC.

The chain links TRBV29-1 to TRBJ1-2; D remains unclear. Germline V gene lookup returns CDR1 SQVTM and CDR2 ANQGSEA. The ends were cut back, 0 bases at V and 4 bases at J, with 9 bases in the middle. This CDR3 spans 13 amino acids. The CDR3 region has the DNA TGCAGCGTTGAAGAAGGCTCCTCCTATGGCTACACCTTC. It is translated as CSVEEGSSYGYTF.

This rearrangement joins TRBV7-8 to TRBJ2-5; D is uncertain. Germline-derived CDR1 and CDR2 are SGHVS and FQNEAQ. This CDR3 has 13 amino acids. V was cut by 2 bases and J by 2 bases, with 6 bases left in between. The CDR3 DNA follows: TGTGCCAGCAGCTTAACGCTACAAGAGACCCAGTACTTC. Residues: CASSLTLQETQYF.

The rearrangement links TRBV10-2 to TRBJ1-5, with D possibly being TRBD1 (6 bases). The germline V and J ends were trimmed by 0 bases and 6 bases, with 12 bases remaining between them. Looked up from germline, CDR1 is WSHSY and CDR2 is SAAADI. The CDR3 spans 15 residues. The CDR3 is CASSESTPGAQPQHF. CDR3 sequence (DNA): TGCGCCAGCAGTGAGTCGACTCCAGGGGCTCAGCCCCAGCATTTT.